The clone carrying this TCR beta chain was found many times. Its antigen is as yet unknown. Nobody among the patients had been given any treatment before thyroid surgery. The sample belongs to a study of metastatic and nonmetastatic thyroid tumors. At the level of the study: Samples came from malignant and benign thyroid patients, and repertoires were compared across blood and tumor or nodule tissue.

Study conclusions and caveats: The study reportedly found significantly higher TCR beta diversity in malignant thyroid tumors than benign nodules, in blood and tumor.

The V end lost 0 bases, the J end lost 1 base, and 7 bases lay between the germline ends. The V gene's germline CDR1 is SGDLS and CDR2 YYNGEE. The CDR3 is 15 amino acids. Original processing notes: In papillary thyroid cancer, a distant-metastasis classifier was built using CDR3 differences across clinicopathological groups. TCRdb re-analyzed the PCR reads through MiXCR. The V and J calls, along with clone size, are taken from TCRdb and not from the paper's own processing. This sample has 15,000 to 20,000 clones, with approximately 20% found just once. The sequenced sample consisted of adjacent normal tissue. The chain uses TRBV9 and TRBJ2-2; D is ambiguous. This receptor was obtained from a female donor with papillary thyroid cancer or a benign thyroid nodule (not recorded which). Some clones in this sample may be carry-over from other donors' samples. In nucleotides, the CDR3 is TGTGCCAGCAGCGTAGCCCTATTGAACACCGGGGAGCTGTTTTTT. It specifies CASSVALLNTGELFF.